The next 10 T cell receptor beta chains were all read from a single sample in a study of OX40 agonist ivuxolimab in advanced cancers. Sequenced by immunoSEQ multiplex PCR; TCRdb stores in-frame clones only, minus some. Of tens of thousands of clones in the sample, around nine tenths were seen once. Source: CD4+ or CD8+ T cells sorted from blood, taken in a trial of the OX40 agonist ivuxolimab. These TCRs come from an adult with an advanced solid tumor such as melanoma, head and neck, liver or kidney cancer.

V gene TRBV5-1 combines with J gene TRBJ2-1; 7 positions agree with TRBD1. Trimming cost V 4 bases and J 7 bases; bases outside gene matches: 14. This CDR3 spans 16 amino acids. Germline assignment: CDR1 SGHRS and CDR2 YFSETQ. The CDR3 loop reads CASSQLADRVGNEQFF. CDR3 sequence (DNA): TGCGCCAGCAGCCAATTGGCCGACAGGGTGGGAAATGAGCAGTTCTTC.

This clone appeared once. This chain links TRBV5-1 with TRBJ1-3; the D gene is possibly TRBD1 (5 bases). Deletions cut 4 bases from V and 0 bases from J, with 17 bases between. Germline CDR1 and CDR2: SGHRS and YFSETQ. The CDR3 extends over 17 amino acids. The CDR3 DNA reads TGCGCCAGCAGCCCGCTGCGTGGGGCAGCCTCTGGAAACACCATATATTTT. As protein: CASSPLRGAASGNTIYF. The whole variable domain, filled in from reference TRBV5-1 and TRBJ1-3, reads KAGVTQTPRYLIKTRGQQVTLSCSPISGHRSVSWYQQTPGQGLQFLFEYFSETQRNKGNFPGRFSGRQFSNSRSEMNVSTLELGDSALYLCASSPLRGAASGNTIYFGEGSWLTVV.

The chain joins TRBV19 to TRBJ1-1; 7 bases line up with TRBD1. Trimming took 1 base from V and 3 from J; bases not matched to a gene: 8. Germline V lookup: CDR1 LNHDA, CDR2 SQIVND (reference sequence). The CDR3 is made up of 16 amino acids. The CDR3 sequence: CASSIARTGIDTEAFF. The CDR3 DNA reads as TGTGCCAGTAGTATAGCTAGGACAGGTATAGACACTGAAGCTTTCTTT.

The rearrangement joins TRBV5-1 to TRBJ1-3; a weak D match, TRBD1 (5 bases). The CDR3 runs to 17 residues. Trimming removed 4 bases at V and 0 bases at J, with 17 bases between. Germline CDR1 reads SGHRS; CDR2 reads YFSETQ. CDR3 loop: CASSPGTLLISGNTIYF. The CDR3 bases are TGCGCCAGCAGCCCGGGGACCTTATTAATCTCTGGAAACACCATATATTTT.

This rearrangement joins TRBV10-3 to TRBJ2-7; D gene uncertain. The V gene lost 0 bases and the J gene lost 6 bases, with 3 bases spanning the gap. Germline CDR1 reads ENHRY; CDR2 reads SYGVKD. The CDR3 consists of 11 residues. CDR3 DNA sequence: TGTGCCATCAGTGAGTCGGTCGAGCAGTACTTC. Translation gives CAISESVEQYF.

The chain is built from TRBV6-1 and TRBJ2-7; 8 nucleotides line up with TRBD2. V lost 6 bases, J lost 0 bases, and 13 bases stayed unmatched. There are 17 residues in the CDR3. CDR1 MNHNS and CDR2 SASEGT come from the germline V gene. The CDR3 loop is CASREFRVREGSYEQYF. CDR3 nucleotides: TGTGCCAGCAGAGAATTCAGGGTTCGGGAGGGCTCCTACGAGCAGTACTTC.

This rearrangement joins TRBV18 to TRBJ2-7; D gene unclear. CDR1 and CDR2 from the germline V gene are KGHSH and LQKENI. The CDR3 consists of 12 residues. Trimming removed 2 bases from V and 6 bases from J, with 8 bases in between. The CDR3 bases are TGTGCCAGCTCACCAACGTTCAGCGAGCAGTACTTC. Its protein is CASSPTFSEQYF.

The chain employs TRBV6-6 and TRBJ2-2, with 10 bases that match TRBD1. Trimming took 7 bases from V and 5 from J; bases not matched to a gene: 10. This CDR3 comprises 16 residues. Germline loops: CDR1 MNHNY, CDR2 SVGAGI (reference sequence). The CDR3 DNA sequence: TGTGCCAGCACCAAAAGGGGGGACAGGGGTACCGGGGAGCTGTTTTTT. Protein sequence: CASTKRGDRGTGELFF.

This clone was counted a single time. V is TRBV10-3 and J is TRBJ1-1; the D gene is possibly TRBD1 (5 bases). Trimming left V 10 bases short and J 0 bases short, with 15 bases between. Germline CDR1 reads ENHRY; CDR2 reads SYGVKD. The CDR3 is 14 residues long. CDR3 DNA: TGTGCCAGTCACAGTCCAGGGCTGAACACTGAAGCTTTCTTT. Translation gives CASHSPGLNTEAFF.

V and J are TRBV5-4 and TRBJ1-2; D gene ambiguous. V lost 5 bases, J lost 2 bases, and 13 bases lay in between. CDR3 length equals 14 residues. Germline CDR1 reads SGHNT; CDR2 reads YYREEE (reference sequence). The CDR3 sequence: CASSPGAANYGYTF. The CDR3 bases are TGTGCCAGCAGTCCCGGCGCCGCAAACTATGGCTACACCTTC.